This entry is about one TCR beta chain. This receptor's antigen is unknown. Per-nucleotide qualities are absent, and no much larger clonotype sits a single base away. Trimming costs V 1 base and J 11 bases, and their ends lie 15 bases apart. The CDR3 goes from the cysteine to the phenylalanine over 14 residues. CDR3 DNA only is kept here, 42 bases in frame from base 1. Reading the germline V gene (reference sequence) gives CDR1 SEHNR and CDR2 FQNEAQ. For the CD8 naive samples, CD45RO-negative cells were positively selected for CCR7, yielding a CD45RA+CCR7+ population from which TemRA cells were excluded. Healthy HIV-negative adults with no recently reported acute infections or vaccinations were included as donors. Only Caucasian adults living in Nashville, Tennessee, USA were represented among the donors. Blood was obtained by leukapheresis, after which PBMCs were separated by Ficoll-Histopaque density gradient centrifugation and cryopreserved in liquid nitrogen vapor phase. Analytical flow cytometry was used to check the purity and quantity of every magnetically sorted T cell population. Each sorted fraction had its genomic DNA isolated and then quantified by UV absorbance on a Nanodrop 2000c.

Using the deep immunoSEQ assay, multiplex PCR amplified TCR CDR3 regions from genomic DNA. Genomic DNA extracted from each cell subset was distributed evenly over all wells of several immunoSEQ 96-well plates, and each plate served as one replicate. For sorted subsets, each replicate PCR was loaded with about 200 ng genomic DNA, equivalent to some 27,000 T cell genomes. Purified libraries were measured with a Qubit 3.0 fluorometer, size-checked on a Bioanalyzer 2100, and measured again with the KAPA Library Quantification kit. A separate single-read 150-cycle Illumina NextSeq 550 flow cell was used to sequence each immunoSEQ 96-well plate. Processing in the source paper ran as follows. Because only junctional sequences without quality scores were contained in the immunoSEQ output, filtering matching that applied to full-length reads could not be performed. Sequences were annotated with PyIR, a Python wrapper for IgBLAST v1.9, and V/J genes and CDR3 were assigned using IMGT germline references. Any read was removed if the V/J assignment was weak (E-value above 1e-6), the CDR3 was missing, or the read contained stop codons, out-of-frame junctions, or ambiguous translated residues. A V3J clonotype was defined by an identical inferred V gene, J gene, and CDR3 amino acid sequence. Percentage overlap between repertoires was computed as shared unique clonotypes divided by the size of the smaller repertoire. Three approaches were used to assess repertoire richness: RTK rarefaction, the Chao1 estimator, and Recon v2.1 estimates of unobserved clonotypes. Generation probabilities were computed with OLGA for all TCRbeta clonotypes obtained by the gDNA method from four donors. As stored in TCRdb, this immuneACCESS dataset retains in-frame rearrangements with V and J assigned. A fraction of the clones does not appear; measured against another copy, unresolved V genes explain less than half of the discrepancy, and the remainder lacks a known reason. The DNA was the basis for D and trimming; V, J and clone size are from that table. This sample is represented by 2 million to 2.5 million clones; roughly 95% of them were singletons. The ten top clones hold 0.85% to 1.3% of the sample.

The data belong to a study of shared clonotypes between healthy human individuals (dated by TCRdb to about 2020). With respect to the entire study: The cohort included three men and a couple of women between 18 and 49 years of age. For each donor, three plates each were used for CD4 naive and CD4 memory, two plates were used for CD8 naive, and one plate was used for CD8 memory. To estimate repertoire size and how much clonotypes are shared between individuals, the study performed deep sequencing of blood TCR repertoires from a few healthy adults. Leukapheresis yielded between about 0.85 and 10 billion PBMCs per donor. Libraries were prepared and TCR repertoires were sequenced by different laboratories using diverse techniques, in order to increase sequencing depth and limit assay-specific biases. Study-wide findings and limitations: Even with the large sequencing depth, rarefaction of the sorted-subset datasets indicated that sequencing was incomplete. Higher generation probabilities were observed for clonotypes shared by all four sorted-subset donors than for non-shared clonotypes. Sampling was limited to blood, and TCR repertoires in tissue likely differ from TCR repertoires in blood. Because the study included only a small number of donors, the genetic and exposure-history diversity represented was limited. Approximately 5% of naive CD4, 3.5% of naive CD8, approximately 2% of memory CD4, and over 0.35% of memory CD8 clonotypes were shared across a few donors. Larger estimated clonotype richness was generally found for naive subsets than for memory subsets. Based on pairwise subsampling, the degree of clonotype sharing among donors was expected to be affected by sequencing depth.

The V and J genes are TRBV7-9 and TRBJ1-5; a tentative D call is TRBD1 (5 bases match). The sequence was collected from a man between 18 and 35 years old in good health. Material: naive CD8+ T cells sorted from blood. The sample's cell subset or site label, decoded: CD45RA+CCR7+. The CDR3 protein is CASSLDAGDSTQHF. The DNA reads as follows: TGTGCCAGCAGCTTAGACGCGGGGGATTCAACCCAGCATTTT.